These T cell receptor beta chains were read from a single sample in a study of tumor-infiltrating lymphocytes in primary liver carcinoma. From the multiplex PCR reads, TCRdb called clonotypes with MiXCR, one entry per CDR3 protein. The table includes 150,000 to 200,000 distinct CDR3 sequences, roughly 80% detected once. The sequencing sample was made of tumor tissue from primary liver carcinoma. These TCRs come from a man between 35 and 55 years old with primary liver carcinoma and hepatitis B virus infection. The CDR3 runs from the conserved cysteine through the conserved F or W. Fields, in order: CDR3 DNA, CDR3 protein, J gene, D gene, clone size, V gene. A D gene is named only where the DNA matches it firmly. A row's size may be missing; if present it is once, few, many or a size class.

TGCAGCGTGCCAGAGGCAAGGACGACCCAGTACTTC | CSVPEARTTQYF | TRBJ2-5 | . | . | TRBV29-1
TGTGACATCAATGAGTCGGGGGATCAGCCCCAGCAATTT | CDINESGDQPQQF | TRBJ1-5 | . | . | TRBV10-3
TGTACCAGCAGTTACTCCGAAGGGGGAGGAGACGAGCAATACTTC | CTSSYSEGGGDEQYF | TRBJ2-7 | . | . | TRBV6-6
TGTGCCAGCAGCCAACAGGGCATGAACACTGAAGCTTTCTTT | CASSQQGMNTEAFF | TRBJ1-1 | . | many | TRBV5-4
TGTGCCAGCAGTCACAGGACTAGCGGGGTGGCCAAAATCATTCAGTACTTC | CASSHRTSGVAKIIQYF | TRBJ2-4 | TRBD2 | . | TRBV6-2/TRBV6-3
TGTGCCAGCGGTTATCCGGAACAAGGGGATCAGCCCCAGCATTTT | CASGYPEQGDQPQHF | TRBJ1-5 | . | . | TRBV6-1
TGCAGCATAGGACAGGTGTTGGGGAACACTGAAACTCTCTTT | CSIGQVLGNTETLF | TRBJ1-1 | TRBD1 | . | TRBV29-1
TGTGTCAGCAGCCAAGATCTTCCTTCCGGGACTAGCGGGAGAGCAGATACGCAGTATTTT | CVSSQDLPSGTSGRADTQYF | TRBJ2-3 | TRBD2 | . | TRBV4-3
TGTGCCAGCAGCCCGACAGGGCGTCACTACGAGCAGTACTTC | CASSPTGRHYEQYF | TRBJ2-7 | TRBD1 | many | TRBV12-3/TRBV12-4
TGTGTCAACAGTGTAAGGGGTGCAGAGACCCAGTATTTC | CVNSVRGAETQYF | TRBJ2-5 | . | once | TRBV6-1
TGCGCCAGCAGCTACGCCGGGACTTTTGAAGAGACCCAATCCTTC | CASSYAGTFEETQSF | TRBJ2-5 | . | once | TRBV4-3
TGTGCCAGCAGTCTAAACACAGGGACCCAGTACTTC | CASSLNTGTQYF | TRBJ2-5 | . | . | TRBV25-1
TGTGCCAGCAGTGCGTTTCATTTCGGGGCAGCACTTACTGCTAATGAAAAACTGGTTTTT | CASSAFHFGAALTANEKLVF | TRBJ1-4 | . | . | TRBV6-1
TGCAACGTCGGGTCTAGCGGGAGGTCTGGGGAGCAGTACTTC | CNVGSSGRSGEQYF | TRBJ2-7 | TRBD2 | . | TRBV29-1
TGTGCCAGCAGCTGGCCCGGGACTAGGGACTACGAGCAGTACTTC | CASSWPGTRDYEQYF | TRBJ2-7 | TRBD2 | many | TRBV5-6
TGCAGCACCATGATATCTGGGACCGGCAATCCCTACGAGCAGTACTTT | CSTMISGTGNPYEQYF | TRBJ2-7 | . | once | TRBV29-1
TGCGTCACCAGCCCTAGGATTAGCGGGAGTACAGATACGCAGTATTTT | CVTSPRISGSTDTQYF | TRBJ2-3 | TRBD2 | . | TRBV5-1
TGCAGCGTTGTCGCCAGTAACACCGGGGAGCTGTTTTTT | CSVVASNTGELFF | TRBJ2-2 | . | . | TRBV29-1
TGCACCAGAAGCCAGGGACAGGGGCATGACGAGCAGTACTTC | CTRSQGQGHDEQYF | TRBJ2-7 | TRBD1 | . | TRBV5-1
TGTGCCAGCTGTTTCAGTCCAGCGGGCGGCGACAATGAGCAGTTTTTC | CASCFSPAGGDNEQFF | TRBJ2-1 | . | . | TRBV12-3/TRBV12-4
TGCGCCAGCAGTGACCCGGGACAGGGCTTATACGAGCAGTACTTC | CASSDPGQGLYEQYF | TRBJ2-7 | TRBD1 | many | TRBV10-2
TGTGCCATCAGTGAAAAGGGGCAGGGGGAGCATCAGCCCCAGCATTTT | CAISEKGQGEHQPQHF | TRBJ1-5 | TRBD1 | . | TRBV6-1
TGTGCCAGCAGCCAACCGGAACAGGGGTCGGGCACTGGAAACACCATATATTTT | CASSQPEQGSGTGNTIYF | TRBJ1-3 | TRBD1 | . | TRBV4-1
TGCAGAGTTGAATTCCGGGGTAGTGAGCAGTTCTTC | CRVEFRGSEQFF | TRBJ2-1 | . | . | TRBV29-1
TGTGCCAGCAAGATCGGGTCCGTGGTTATGGCCACCTGGGAGCTGTTTTTT | CASKIGSVVMATWELFF | TRBJ2-2 | . | . | TRBV6-1
TGTGTCAGAGGTTACTCTCTACGTGAGCAGTTCTTC | CVRGYSLREQFF | TRBJ2-1 | . | . | TRBV6-2/TRBV6-3
TGTGCCAGCAGCACACGGACGGGGGTGAACTATGGCTACACCTTC | CASSTRTGVNYGYTF | TRBJ1-2 | . | . | TRBV7-8
TGTGCCAGCAGTGCCCAAATTGGGACAGCTAACACCGGGGAACTGTTTTTT | CASSAQIGTANTGELFF | TRBJ2-2 | TRBD1 | . | TRBV6-1
TGTGCCAGCAGCCCGAGGGGGGAGAAAGTGTTTTTT | CASSPRGEKVFF | TRBJ1-4 | . | . | TRBV5-4
TGTGCCAGCAGCTTGTTTTCATGGGTGGGAGAGATCCAGTACTTC | CASSLFSWVGEIQYF | TRBJ2-5 | . | . | TRBV5-4
TGCAGCGCTCTGGGACAGCTGGTGGCTGAAGCATTCTTT | CSALGQLVAEAFF | TRBJ1-1 | TRBD1 | . | TRBV29-1
TGTGCCAGCAGCAGAATAACAGGGGCCACTGGAAACACCATATATTTT | CASSRITGATGNTIYF | TRBJ1-3 | TRBD1 | . | TRBV6-6
TGCGCCAACGCCCAACCGGGGCAAAGGGAAAAACTGTTTTTT | CANAQPGQREKLFF | TRBJ1-4 | . | . | TRBV10-2
TGTGCCAGCAGCCCCCTTTCCACCGGACTAGCCAAAAACATTCAGTATTTC | CASSPLSTGLAKNIQYF | TRBJ2-4 | TRBD2 | . | TRBV7-8
TGTGCCAACAACTTAGGAGACACGGGTTGGGCTCAGCCCCAGCATTTT | CANNLGDTGWAQPQHF | TRBJ1-5 | . | . | TRBV11-2
TGCGCCAGCAGCTTAGGTGGGAACAATGAGCATTTCTTC | CASSLGGNNEHFF | TRBJ2-1 | . | . | TRBV5-1
TGTGCCAGCAGCCCCCAACGAACAGGGGGGAATGAAGAACTGTTTTTT | CASSPQRTGGNEELFF | TRBJ1-4 | TRBD1 | few | TRBV7-8
TGTGCCAACAGCTGTACCGGGACAGCAAGTGAAAAACTGTTTTTT | CANSCTGTASEKLFF | TRBJ1-4 | TRBD1 | . | TRBV5-4
TGTGCCAGCAGTTCCTTCGCTGACCCGGGGTATGGCTACATCTTC | CASSSFADPGYGYIF | TRBJ1-2 | . | . | TRBV28
TGCAGGGTTGATAGGACAGGGGGCTCTGATACGCAGTATTTT | CRVDRTGGSDTQYF | TRBJ2-3 | TRBD1 | . | TRBV29-1
TGTGCCAGCAGTGAAAACGTCGGGGGTACCAACGAGCACTACTTC | CASSENVGGTNEHYF | TRBJ2-7 | . | . | TRBV6-2/TRBV6-3
TGTGCCAACTCACAGGACAGGGATCAGCACCAGTATTTT | CANSQDRDQHQYF | TRBJ2-3 | TRBD1 | . | TRBV6-2/TRBV6-3
TGCAGTATCCAAACCACTAGCGGCAATGAACAGTTCTTC | CSIQTTSGNEQFF | TRBJ2-1 | TRBD2 | once | TRBV29-1
TGCAGCGTTGAAGGAGGGGACACAGTGAACACTGAAACATTCTTT | CSVEGGDTVNTETFF | TRBJ1-1 | . | . | TRBV29-1